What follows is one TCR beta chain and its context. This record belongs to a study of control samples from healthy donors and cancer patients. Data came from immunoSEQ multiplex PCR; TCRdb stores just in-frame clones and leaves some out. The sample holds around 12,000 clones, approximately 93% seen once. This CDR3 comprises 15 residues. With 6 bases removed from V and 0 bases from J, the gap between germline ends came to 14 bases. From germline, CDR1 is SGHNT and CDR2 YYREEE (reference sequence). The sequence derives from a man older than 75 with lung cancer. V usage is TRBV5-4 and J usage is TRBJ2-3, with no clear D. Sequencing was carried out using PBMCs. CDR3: CASTPGATSTDTQYF. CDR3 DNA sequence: TGTGCCAGCACCCCAGGCGCTACGAGCACAGATACGCAGTATTTT.